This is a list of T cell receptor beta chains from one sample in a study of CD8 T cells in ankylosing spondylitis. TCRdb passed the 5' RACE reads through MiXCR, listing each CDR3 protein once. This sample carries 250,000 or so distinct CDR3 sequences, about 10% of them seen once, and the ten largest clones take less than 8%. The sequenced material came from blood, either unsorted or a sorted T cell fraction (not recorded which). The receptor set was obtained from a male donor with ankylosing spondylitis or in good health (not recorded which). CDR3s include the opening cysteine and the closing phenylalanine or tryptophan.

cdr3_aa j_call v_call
CASRATGANTGELFF TRBJ2-2 TRBV5-1
CASSPSGQGGFSGNTIYF TRBJ1-3 TRBV18
CASSLDTGELFF TRBJ2-2 TRBV9
CASSLRFRGTGNEQFF TRBJ2-1 TRBV11-2
CAIRVSGADNEQFF TRBJ2-1 TRBV10-3
CATSVAGLVYEQYF TRBJ2-7 TRBV15
CASSDRVAGQQFF TRBJ2-1 TRBV10-1
CASSFLAGDNTGELFF TRBJ2-2 TRBV5-1
CSAGRLAENTGELFF TRBJ2-2 TRBV20-1
CASSAGRGSYEQYF TRBJ2-7 TRBV19
CASSSAPAYEQYF TRBJ2-7 TRBV9
CSVVFRDRANTEAFF TRBJ1-1 TRBV29-1
CASSFDGGGYEQYF TRBJ2-7 TRBV7-2
CASSSRGGEDNKQYF TRBJ2-7 TRBV27
CASSGRMGGGAVDTQYF TRBJ2-3 TRBV10-2
CASSAGHPNTEAFF TRBJ1-1 TRBV25-1
CASSSRGWNTEAFF TRBJ1-1 TRBV12-3/TRBV12-4
CASSRTGWTGELFF TRBJ2-2 TRBV4-1
CASSQRVSGNTIYF TRBJ1-3 TRBV3-1
CASTLWAYNEQFF TRBJ2-1 TRBV2
CSADRGPSYEQYF TRBJ2-7 TRBV20-1
CASSYQGYGSTDTQYF TRBJ2-3 TRBV28
CASSITRNEQFF TRBJ2-1 TRBV7-3
CASSSRDRGLAFF TRBJ1-1 TRBV5-1
CASSLVPPGANVLTF TRBJ2-6 TRBV7-9
CASSLDPGLGELFF TRBJ2-2 TRBV7-2
CSVGWGAAYNEQFF TRBJ2-1 TRBV29-1
CASRTEANYGYTF TRBJ1-2 TRBV11-1
CASSPTGGIETQYF TRBJ2-5 TRBV7-7
CASSLRGIGEKLFF TRBJ1-4 TRBV12-3/TRBV12-4
CSVAAGEDTNYGYTF TRBJ1-2 TRBV29-1